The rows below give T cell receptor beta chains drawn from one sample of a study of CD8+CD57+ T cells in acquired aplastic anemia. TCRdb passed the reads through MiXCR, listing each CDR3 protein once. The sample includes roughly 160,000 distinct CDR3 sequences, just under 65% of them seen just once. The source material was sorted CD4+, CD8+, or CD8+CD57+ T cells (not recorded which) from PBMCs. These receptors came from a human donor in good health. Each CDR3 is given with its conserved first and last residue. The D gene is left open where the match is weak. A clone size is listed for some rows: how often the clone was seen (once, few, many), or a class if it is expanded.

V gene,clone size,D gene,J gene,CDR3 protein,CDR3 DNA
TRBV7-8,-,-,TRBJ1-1,CASSPGRRAEAFF,TGTGCCAGCAGTCCCGGGCGCCGCGCTGAAGCTTTCTTT
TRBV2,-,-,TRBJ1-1,CASSPVPPRVMNTEAFF,TGTGCCAGCAGTCCCGTTCCTCCCAGAGTCATGAACACTGAAGCTTTCTTT
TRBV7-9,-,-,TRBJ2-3,CASSLVSSTDTQYF,TGTGCCAGCAGCTTAGTTAGCAGCACAGATACGCAGTATTTT
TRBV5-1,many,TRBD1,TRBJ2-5,CASERRAGTGETQYF,TGCGCCAGCGAGCGGCGCGCGGGGACAGGGGAGACCCAGTACTTC
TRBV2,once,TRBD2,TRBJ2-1,CASSGTSGSKGGQFF,TGTGCCAGCAGTGGGACTAGCGGGTCAAAGGGAGGGCAGTTCTTC
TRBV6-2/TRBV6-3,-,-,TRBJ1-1,CASSHVDSRAFF,TGTGCCAGCAGTCATGTTGACTCCCGAGCTTTCTTT
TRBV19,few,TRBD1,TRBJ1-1,CASSNTGAEAFF,TGTGCCAGTAGTAACACAGGGGCTGAAGCTTTCTTT
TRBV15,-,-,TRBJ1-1,CATSRDVGDKAFF,TGTGCCACCAGCAGAGATGTGGGCGATAAAGCTTTCTTT
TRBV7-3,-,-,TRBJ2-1,CASSPRDSPRSSEQFF,TGTGCCAGCAGCCCGCGGGACTCCCCCCGCTCGAGTGAGCAGTTCTTC
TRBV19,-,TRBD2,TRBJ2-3,CASSIASGSSTDTQYF,TGTGCCAGTAGTATAGCTAGCGGGAGCAGCACAGATACGCAGTATTTT
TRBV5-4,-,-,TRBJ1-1,CASSIGQSNTEAFF,TGTGCCAGCAGCATCGGTCAGTCGAACACTGAAGCTTTCTTT
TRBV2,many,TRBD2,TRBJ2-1,CASRVASGVSYNEQFF,TGTGCCAGCAGGGTCGCTAGCGGGGTCTCCTACAATGAGCAGTTCTTC
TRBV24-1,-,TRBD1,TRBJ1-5,CATTVARQGPSQPQHF,TGTGCCACCACCGTCGCCAGACAGGGTCCGAGTCAGCCCCAGCATTTT
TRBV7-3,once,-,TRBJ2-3,CASSLEGGRITDTQYF,TGTGCCAGCAGCTTAGAGGGCGGGCGAATCACAGATACGCAGTATTTT
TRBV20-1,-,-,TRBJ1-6,CSARKQTPPLHF,TGCAGTGCACGAAAGCAGACTCCACCCCTCCACTTT
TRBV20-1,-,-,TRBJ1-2,CSATLGAGGYTF,TGCAGTGCCACCCTAGGGGCTGGTGGCTACACCTTC
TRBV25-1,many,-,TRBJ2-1,CASSGGYEQFF,TGTGCCAGCAGTGGCGGGTATGAGCAGTTCTTC
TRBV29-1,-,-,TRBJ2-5,CSVALGAETQYF,TGCAGCGTTGCGTTGGGTGCGGAGACCCAGTACTTC
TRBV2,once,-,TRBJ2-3,CASSEGTDTQYF,TGTGCCAGCAGTGAAGGGACAGATACGCAGTATTTT
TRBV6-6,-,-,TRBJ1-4,CASSPRTVRNEKLFF,TGTGCCAGCAGCCCCCGGACAGTGCGGAATGAAAAACTGTTTTTT
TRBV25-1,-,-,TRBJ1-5,CASSEYSGQPQHF,TGTGCCAGCAGTGAATATAGCGGTCAGCCCCAGCATTTT
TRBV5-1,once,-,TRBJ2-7,CASSFGQGTGYEQYF,TGTGCCAGCAGCTTCGGGCAGGGTACAGGTTACGAGCAGTACTTC
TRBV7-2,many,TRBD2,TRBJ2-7,CASSKLIGLASYEQYF,TGTGCCAGCAGCAAACTGATAGGACTAGCAAGCTACGAGCAGTACTTC
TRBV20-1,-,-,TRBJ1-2,CSASEVDVGRDDTF,TGCAGTGCTAGTGAGGTGGACGTCGGGCGGGATGACACCTTC
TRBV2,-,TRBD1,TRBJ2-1,CATSPGGPQSYNEQFF,TGTGCCACCAGCCCAGGGGGCCCTCAATCCTACAATGAGCAGTTCTTC
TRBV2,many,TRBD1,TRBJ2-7,CASSEAPTGTGDYEQYF,TGTGCCAGCAGTGAAGCCCCAACCGGGACAGGAGACTACGAGCAGTACTTC
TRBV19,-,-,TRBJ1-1,CASRWQGKTEAFF,TGTGCCAGTAGGTGGCAGGGGAAAACTGAAGCTTTCTTT
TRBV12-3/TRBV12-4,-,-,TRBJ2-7,CASSFGAGGGTYEQYF,TGTGCCAGCAGTTTTGGTGCTGGGGGCGGAACCTACGAGCAGTACTTC
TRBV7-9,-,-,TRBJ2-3,CASSYSGTDTQYF,TGTGCCAGCAGCTATTCAGGGACAGATACGCAGTATTTT
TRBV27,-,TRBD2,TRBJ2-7,CASSPGLAETSYEQYF,TGTGCCAGCAGTCCGGGACTAGCGGAGACCTCCTACGAGCAGTACTTC
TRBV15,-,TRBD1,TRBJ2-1,CATSTTRTGFYNEQFF,TGTGCCACCAGCACAACTCGGACAGGGTTTTACAATGAGCAGTTCTTC
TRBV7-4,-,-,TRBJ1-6,CASRGLQLSPLHF,TGTGCCAGCAGAGGCCTTCAACTTTCACCCCTCCACTTT
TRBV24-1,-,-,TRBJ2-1,CATSAGRGAAYNEQFF,TGTGCCACCAGTGCCGGCCGGGGGGCGGCGTACAATGAGCAGTTCTTC
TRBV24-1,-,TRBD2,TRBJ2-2,CATSGGTSGNTGELFF,TGTGCCACCAGTGGGGGGACTAGCGGGAACACCGGGGAGCTGTTTTTT
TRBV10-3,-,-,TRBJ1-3,CAISESGWDSGNTIYF,TGTGCCATCAGTGAGTCTGGGTGGGACTCTGGAAACACCATATATTTT
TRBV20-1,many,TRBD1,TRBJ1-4,CSAVRTGGDEKLFF,TGCAGTGCTGTTCGGACAGGGGGCGATGAAAAACTGTTTTTT
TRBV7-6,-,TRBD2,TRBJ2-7,CASSATSDTAYEQYF,TGTGCCAGCAGCGCCACTAGCGACACTGCCTACGAGCAGTACTTC
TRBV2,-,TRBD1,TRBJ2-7,CASSSGGMGYEQYF,TGTGCCAGCAGTTCAGGGGGCATGGGCTACGAGCAGTACTTC
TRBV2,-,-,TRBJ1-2,CASKRDYGYTF,TGTGCCAGCAAGAGGGACTATGGCTACACCTTC
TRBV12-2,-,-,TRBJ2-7,CASRLASTHPDPGGSKEQYF,TGTGCAAGTCGCTTAGCGTCGACCCATCCTGATCCAGGGGGCTCGAAAGAGCAGTACTTC
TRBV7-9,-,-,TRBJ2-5,CASSLRGGYQETQYF,TGTGCCAGCAGCTTAAGGGGGGGGTACCAAGAGACCCAGTACTTC
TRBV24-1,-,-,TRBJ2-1,CATSDPSYNEQFF,TGTGCCACCAGTGATCCGTCCTACAATGAGCAGTTCTTC
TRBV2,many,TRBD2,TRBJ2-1,CASSERLAGVREQFF,TGTGCCAGCAGTGAAAGACTAGCGGGAGTCCGGGAGCAGTTCTTC
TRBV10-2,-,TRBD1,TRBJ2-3,CASRPGGSDTQYF,TGCGCCAGCAGGCCAGGGGGATCCGATACGCAGTATTTT
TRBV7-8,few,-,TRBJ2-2,CASSFRVALNTGELFF,TGTGCCAGCAGCTTCAGGGTAGCCCTGAACACCGGGGAGCTGTTTTTT
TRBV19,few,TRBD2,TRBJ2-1,CASSGTSGSYEQFF,TGTGCCAGTAGTGGGACTAGCGGGAGCTATGAGCAGTTCTTC
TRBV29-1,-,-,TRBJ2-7,CSVERIGPTGEQYF,TGCAGCGTTGAAAGGATCGGACCGACGGGCGAGCAGTACTTC
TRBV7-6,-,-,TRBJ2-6,CASRKSTGANVLTF,TGTGCCAGCAGGAAATCGACTGGGGCCAACGTCCTGACTTTC
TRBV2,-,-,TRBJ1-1,CASSEREANTEAFF,TGTGCCAGCAGTGAACGAGAAGCGAACACTGAAGCTTTCTTT
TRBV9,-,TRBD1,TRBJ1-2,CASNEGTGGRGYTF,TGTGCCAGCAACGAGGGGACAGGCGGTCGTGGCTACACCTTC
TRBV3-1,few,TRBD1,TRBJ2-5,CASSHLGQGEQTQYF,TGTGCCAGCAGCCACCTGGGACAGGGTGAACAGACCCAGTACTTC